These 18 T cell receptor beta chains originate from one sample sequenced in a study of CD8 T cells in ankylosing spondylitis. From the 5' RACE reads, TCRdb called clonotypes with MiXCR, one entry per CDR3 protein. The sample lists under 250,000 distinct CDR3 sequences, about 26% occurring once. Input material: blood, either unsorted or a sorted T cell fraction (not recorded which). The receptor source for this set is a male donor with ankylosing spondylitis or in good health (not recorded which).

This chain links TRBV29-1 with TRBJ1-1; no definite D call. V lost 8 bases and J lost 0, with 4 bases in between. This CDR3 is 10 amino acids long. Looked up from germline, CDR1 is SQVTM and CDR2 is ANQGSEA. The CDR3 nucleotides are TGCAGCATCATGAACACTGAAGCTTTCTTT. It is translated as CSIMNTEAFF.

This clonotype appeared many times. The chain joins TRBV29-1 to TRBJ2-7; tentatively, D is TRBD1 (6 bases). The germline V gene has CDR1 SQVTM and CDR2 ANQGSEA. V lost 4 bases to trimming and J lost 1 base, with 14 bases between them. The CDR3 sequence is 14 residues long. The CDR3 region has the DNA TGCAGCGTTGGACGGGACACGGAGTCCTACGAGCAGTACTTC. As protein: CSVGRDTESYEQYF.

This clonotype was counted at least ten times. The rearrangement joins TRBV11-3 to TRBJ2-1; a possible D gene is TRBD2 (5 bases). In germline, CDR1 is SGHNT, CDR2 YENEEA. The CDR3 spans 14 residues. The ends were cut back, 4 bases at V and 2 bases at J, with 9 bases in the middle. The CDR3 reads CASSSRGPYNEQFF. CDR3 in DNA: TGTGCCAGCAGCTCGAGAGGGCCCTACAATGAGCAGTTCTTC.

This clonotype was seen once. Relative to the germline gene, one junction end is altered; a read error may explain this. This sequence joins TRBV7-7 and TRBJ2-7; no reliable D call. Germline CDR1 SSHAT, CDR2 FNYEAQ (reference sequence). The CDR3 totals 12 residues. In DNA form, the CDR3 reads TGTGCTAGCAGCATCAGTTCCTACGAGCAGTACTTC. Translated, it gives CASSISSYEQYF.

This clonotype was found a few times. The chain recombines TRBV7-2 with TRBJ2-3, with D possibly called TRBD1 or TRBD2 (5 bases each). Germline assignment: CDR1 SGHTA and CDR2 FQGNSA. The CDR3 totals 17 residues. Trimming left V 2 bases short and J 0 bases short, with 15 bases between. CDR3 coding DNA: TGTGCCAGCAGCTTACAAGCCCCGGGACGGAGCACAGATACGCAGTATTTT. This encodes CASSLQAPGRSTDTQYF.

There are a few counts of this clonotype. The V and J genes are TRBV29-1 and TRBJ2-1, with D perhaps matching TRBD1 (7 bases). The germline CDR1 and CDR2 sequences are SQVTM and ANQGSEA. V was cut by 4 bases and J by 4 bases, with 11 bases left in between. This CDR3 contains 13 residues. DNA of the CDR3: TGCAGCGTTGGGCAGGGGGGATACAATGAGCAGTTCTTC. It translates to CSVGQGGYNEQFF.

This clonotype was observed many times. This chain joins TRBV7-2 and TRBJ1-2; D is unresolved. Looked up from germline, CDR1 is SGHTA and CDR2 is FQGNSA. This CDR3 is built from 14 residues. The germline V and J ends were trimmed by 2 bases and 1 base, with 8 bases remaining between them. CDR3 nucleotide sequence: TGTGCCAGCAGCTTAATCAACAGTAACTATGGCTACACCTTC. This gives the protein CASSLINSNYGYTF.

This sequence joins TRBV12-3 or TRBV12-4 and TRBJ1-5; 7 nucleotides line up with TRBD1. After removal of 2 bases from V and 6 bases from J, the junction contained 7 bases not matched to a gene. This CDR3 comprises 15 residues. DNA for the CDR3: TGTGCCAGCAGTTTAAACAGGGGTGGCAGTCAGCCCCAGCATTTT. Protein sequence: CASSLNRGGSQPQHF.

The chain carries TRBV20-1 and TRBJ1-1; D is perhaps TRBD1 (5 bases). In germline, CDR1 is DFQATT, CDR2 SNEGSKA (reference sequence). This CDR3 spans 13 amino acids. V was clipped by 3 bases and J by 4 bases, with 12 bases between them. CDR3 bases: TGCAGTGCTAGTCTCAGGGTGGTCACTGAAGCTTTCTTT. It specifies CSASLRVVTEAFF.

This chain uses TRBV20-1 with TRBJ2-4; no clear D gene. Per the germline V gene, CDR1 is DFQATT and CDR2 is SNEGSKA (reference sequence). The CDR3 contains 13 residues. V was trimmed by 2 bases and J by 8 bases, leaving 13 bases between them. CDR3 residues: CSARMGTRDIQYF. In nucleotides, the CDR3 is TGCAGTGCTAGAATGGGAACTCGGGACATTCAGTACTTC.

This clonotype was counted many times. This chain links TRBV5-1 with TRBJ2-7; 7 bases agree with TRBD2. The CDR3 contains 14 residues. The germline V gene encodes CDR1 SGHRS and CDR2 YFSETQ. V shed 0 bases and J 6 bases; nucleotides not matched to a gene: 6. CDR3 DNA sequence: TGCGCCAGCAGCTTGGGAGCGGGATCGACCGAGCAGTACTTC. Translating gives CASSLGAGSTEQYF. The whole variable domain, filled in from reference TRBV5-1 and TRBJ2-7, reads KAGVTQTPRYLIKTRGQQVTLSCSPISGHRSVSWYQQTPGQGLQFLFEYFSETQRNKGNFPGRFSGRQFSNSRSEMNVSTLELGDSALYLCASSLGAGSTEQYFGPGTRLTVT.

The CDR3 nucleotides are TGCAGTGCTAGTGCCACAGTCTACTATGGCTACACCTTC. This sequence encodes CSASATVYYGYTF. The rearrangement joins TRBV20-1 to TRBJ1-2; D not certain. The CDR3 runs to 13 residues. CDR1 is DFQATT and CDR2 is SNEGSKA in the germline V gene (reference sequence). The V and J ends lost 3 bases and 3 bases respectively, with 11 bases between them.

CDR3 nucleotides: TGTGCCAGCAGTTTATCTCCAGGGAAAAAGGGTGAGCAGTTCTTC. It translates to CASSLSPGKKGEQFF. The chain combines TRBV27 with TRBJ2-1; tentatively, D is TRBD1 (5 bases). Trimming cost V 0 bases and J 9 bases, with 15 bases left between them. Germline values: CDR1 MNHEY, CDR2 SMNVEV (reference sequence). This CDR3 has 15 amino acids.

The chain recombines TRBV12-3 or TRBV12-4 with TRBJ2-7; 8 bases are a match to TRBD2. The V segment lost 1 base and the J segment 3 bases; nucleotides outside the gene matches: 5. The CDR3 sequence is 15 residues long. The DNA of the CDR3 is TGTGCCAGCAGTTTAGGCGGTAGCGGGATCTACGAGCAGTACTTC. It is translated as CASSLGGSGIYEQYF.

This sequence joins TRBV7-8 and TRBJ1-1; D is undetermined. Germline values: CDR1 SGHVS, CDR2 FQNEAQ. The CDR3 totals 17 residues. V lost 5 bases and J 3 bases, leaving 22 bases between the germline ends. Written as DNA, the CDR3 is TGTGCCAGCAGCCCAGTCAATATTAGAGGGCTTGACACTGAAGCTTTCTTT. Translated: CASSPVNIRGLDTEAFF. Full variable domain (missing parts from reference TRBV7-8 and TRBJ1-1): GAGVSQSPRYKVAKRGQDVALRCDPISGHVSLFWYQQALGQGPEFLTYFQNEAQLDKSGLPSDRFFAERPEGSVSTLKIQRTQQEDSAVYLCASSPVNIRGLDTEAFFGQGTRLTVV.

The rearrangement joins TRBV29-1 to TRBJ2-7; 8 nucleotides agree with TRBD2. The CDR3 spans 12 residues. From germline, CDR1 is SQVTM and CDR2 ANQGSEA. V shed 6 bases and J 3 bases; nucleotides not matched to a gene: 4. The CDR3 reads CSVAGAFYEQYF. In DNA form, the CDR3 reads TGCAGCGTAGCGGGAGCCTTCTACGAGCAGTACTTC.

The CDR3 protein is CASSLLADTDTQYF. For the CDR3, the DNA is TGCGCCAGCAGCTTACTAGCGGACACAGATACGCAGTATTTT. The chain is built from TRBV5-1 and TRBJ2-3, with 8 bases fitting TRBD2. The CDR3 consists of 14 residues. The germline gives CDR1 SGHRS, CDR2 YFSETQ. Trimming cost V 2 bases and J 2 bases; bases outside gene matches: 1. Together with reference TRBV5-1 and TRBJ2-3, the CDR3 gives the full variable domain: KAGVTQTPRYLIKTRGQQVTLSCSPISGHRSVSWYQQTPGQGLQFLFEYFSETQRNKGNFPGRFSGRQFSNSRSEMNVSTLELGDSALYLCASSLLADTDTQYFGPGTRLTVL.

Ten or more counts support this clonotype. The chain is built from TRBV29-1 and TRBJ2-5; a possible D gene is TRBD1 (7 bases). CDR1 and CDR2 from the germline V gene are SQVTM and ANQGSEA. The V end was cut by 7 bases, the J end by 5 bases, with 17 bases between. This CDR3 comprises 13 residues. CDR3 bases: TGCAGCGGCGCCAGGGGGGTAGGGGAGACCCAGTACTTC. This translates into CSGARGVGETQYF.